This entry describes one T cell receptor beta chain. The antigen is not known. This sample stems from a study of memory CD4+ T cells and cytomegalovirus serostatus. Study information: Of the healthy Belgian adults, 9 were CMV seropositive and 20 to 25 seronegative.

The table came from immunoSEQ multiplex PCR; TCRdb's copy has only in-frame clones and leaves some out. This sample has approximately 53,000 clones, with 75% to 85% found just once. Study-wide results and caveats: Of 150 to 200 reported CMV TCRbeta sequences, 65 to 85 were found in memory CD4+ repertoires. Suggested: most of the CMV-linked TCR signature lies in CD4+ memory cells.

The sort gate was single viable CD3+CD4+CD8-CD45RO+ cells for memory CD4+ T cells. CD4+ T cells were isolated by positive magnetic selection. Material for sequencing was memory CD4+ T cells from blood. The TCR was taken from an adult in good health and CMV-seronegative.

CDR3 DNA sequence: TGTGCCAGCAGCCACGGGACTAGCGGGAGTGGAGAGACCCAGTACTTC. Amino acids: CASSHGTSGSGETQYF. The chain couples TRBV7-3 to TRBJ2-5, with 14 positions matching TRBD2. This CDR3 spans 16 amino acids. V shed 5 bases and J 4 bases; nucleotides not matched to a gene: 6. From germline, CDR1 is SGHTA and CDR2 FQGTGA.